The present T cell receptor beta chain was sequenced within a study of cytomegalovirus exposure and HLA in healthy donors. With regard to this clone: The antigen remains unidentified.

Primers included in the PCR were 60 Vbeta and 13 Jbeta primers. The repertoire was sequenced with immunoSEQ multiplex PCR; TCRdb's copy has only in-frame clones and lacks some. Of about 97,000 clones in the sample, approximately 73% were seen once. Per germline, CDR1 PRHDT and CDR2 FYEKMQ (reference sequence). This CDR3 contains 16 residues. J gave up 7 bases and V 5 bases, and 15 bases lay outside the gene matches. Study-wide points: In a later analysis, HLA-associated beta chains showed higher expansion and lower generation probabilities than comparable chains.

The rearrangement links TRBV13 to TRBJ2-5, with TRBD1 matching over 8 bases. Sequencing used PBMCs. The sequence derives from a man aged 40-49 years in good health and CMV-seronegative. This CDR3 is CASSQGTGIGWGTQYF. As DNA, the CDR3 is TGTGCCAGCAGCCAGGGGACAGGTATTGGCTGGGGGACCCAGTACTTC.